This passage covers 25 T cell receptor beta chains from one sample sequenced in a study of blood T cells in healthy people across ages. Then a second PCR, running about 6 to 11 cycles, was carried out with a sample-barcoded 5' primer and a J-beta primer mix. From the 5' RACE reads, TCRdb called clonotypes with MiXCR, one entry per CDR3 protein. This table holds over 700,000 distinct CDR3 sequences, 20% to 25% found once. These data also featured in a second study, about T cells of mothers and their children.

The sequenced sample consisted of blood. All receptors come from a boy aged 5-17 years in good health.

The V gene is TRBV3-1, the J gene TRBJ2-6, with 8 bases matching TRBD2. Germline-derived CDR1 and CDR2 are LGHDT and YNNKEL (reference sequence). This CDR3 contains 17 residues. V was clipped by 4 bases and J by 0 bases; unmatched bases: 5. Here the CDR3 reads CASSRDSGASGANVLTF. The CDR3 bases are TGTGCCAGCAGCCGAGATAGCGGGGCCTCTGGGGCCAACGTCCTGACTTTC.

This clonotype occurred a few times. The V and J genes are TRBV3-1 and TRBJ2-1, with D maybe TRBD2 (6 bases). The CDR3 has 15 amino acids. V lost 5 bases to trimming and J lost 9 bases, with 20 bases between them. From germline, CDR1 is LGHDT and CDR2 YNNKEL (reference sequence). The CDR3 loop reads CASSLRDPGFGEQFF. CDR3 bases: TGTGCCAGCAGCTTGCGGGATCCCGGATTTGGTGAGCAGTTCTTC.

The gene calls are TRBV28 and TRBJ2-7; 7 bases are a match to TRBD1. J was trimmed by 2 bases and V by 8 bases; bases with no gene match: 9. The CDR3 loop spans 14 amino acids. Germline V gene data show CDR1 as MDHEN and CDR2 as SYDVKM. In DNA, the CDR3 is TGTGCCAGCCGAAGACAGGGAGAAACCTACGAGCAGTACTTC. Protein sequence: CASRRQGETYEQYF.

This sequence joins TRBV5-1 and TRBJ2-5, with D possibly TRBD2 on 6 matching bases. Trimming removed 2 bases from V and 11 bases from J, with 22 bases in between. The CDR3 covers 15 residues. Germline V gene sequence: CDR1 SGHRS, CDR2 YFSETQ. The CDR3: CASSFRLGLNNEQYF. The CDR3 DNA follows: TGCGCCAGCAGCTTCCGACTAGGATTAAACAATGAGCAGTACTTC. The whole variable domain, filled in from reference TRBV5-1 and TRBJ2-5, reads KAGVTQTPRYLIKTRGQQVTLSCSPISGHRSVSWYQQTPGQGLQFLFEYFSETQRNKGNFPGRFSGRQFSNSRSEMNVSTLELGDSALYLCASSFRLGLNNEQYFGPGTRLLVL.

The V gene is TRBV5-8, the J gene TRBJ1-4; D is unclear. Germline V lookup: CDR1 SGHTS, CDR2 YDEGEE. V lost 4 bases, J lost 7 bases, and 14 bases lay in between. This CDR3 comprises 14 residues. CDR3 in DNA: TGTGCCAGCAGCCCCCGTATGTCAATTGAAAAACTGTTTTTT. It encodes CASSPRMSIEKLFF.

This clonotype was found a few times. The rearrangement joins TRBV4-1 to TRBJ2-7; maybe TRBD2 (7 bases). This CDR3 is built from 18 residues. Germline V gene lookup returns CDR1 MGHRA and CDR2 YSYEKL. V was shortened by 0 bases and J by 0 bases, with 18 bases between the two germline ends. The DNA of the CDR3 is TGCGCCAGCAGCCAAGATAGGGCCGGGGGGCCCGTCTCCTACGAGCAGTACTTC. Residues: CASSQDRAGGPVSYEQYF.

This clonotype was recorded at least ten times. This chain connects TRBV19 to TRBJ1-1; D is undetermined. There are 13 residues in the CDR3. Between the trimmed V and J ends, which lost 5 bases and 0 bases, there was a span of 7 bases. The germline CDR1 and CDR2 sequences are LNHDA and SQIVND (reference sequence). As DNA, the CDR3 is TGTGCCAGTAGTCTGAATATGAACACTGAAGCTTTCTTT. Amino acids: CASSLNMNTEAFF.

The CDR3 loop reads CASSSTSGIRETQYF. For the CDR3, the DNA is TGTGCCAGCAGTTCGACTAGCGGGATTCGAGAGACCCAGTACTTC. The J gene is TRBJ2-5, the V gene TRBV9; 11 positions agree with TRBD2. CDR3 length: 15 amino acids. Trimming removed 5 bases from V and 4 bases from J; junction bases left unmatched: 7. Germline CDR1 is SGDLS and CDR2 is YYNGEE.

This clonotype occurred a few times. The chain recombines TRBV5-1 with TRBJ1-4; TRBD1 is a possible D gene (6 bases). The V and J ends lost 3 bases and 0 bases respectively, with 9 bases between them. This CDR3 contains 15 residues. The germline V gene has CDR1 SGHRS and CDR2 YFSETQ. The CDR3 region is CASSWTASTNEKLFF. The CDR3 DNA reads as TGCGCCAGCAGCTGGACAGCTTCAACTAATGAAAAACTGTTTTTT.

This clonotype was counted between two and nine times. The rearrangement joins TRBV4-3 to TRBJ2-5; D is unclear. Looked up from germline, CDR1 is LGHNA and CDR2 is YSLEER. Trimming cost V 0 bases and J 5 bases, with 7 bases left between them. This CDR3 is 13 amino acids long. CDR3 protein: CASSQEEAETQYF. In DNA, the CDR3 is TGCGCCAGCAGCCAAGAAGAGGCGGAGACCCAGTACTTC.

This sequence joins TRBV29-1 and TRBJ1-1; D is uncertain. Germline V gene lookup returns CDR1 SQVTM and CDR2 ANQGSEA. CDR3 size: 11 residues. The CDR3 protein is CSGRQNTEAFF. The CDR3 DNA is TGCAGTGGACGCCAGAACACTGAAGCTTTCTTT.

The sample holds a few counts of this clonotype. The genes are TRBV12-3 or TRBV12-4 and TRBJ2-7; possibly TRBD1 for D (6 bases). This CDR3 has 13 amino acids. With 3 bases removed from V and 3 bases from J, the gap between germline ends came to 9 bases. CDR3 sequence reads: CASSFRTDYEQYF. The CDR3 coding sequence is TGTGCCAGCAGTTTTAGGACAGACTACGAGCAGTACTTC.

As DNA, the CDR3 is TGTGCCAGCAGCCTAGCAGAAGCGGGGCGTTACCCCTACGAGCAGTACTTC. As protein: CASSLAEAGRYPYEQYF. The V gene is TRBV4-2, the J gene TRBJ2-7; TRBD2 agrees at 7 bases. CDR3 length: 17 residues. Looked up from germline, CDR1 is LGHNA and CDR2 is YNFKEQ. Trimming removed 4 bases from V and 2 bases from J; junction bases left unmatched: 14.

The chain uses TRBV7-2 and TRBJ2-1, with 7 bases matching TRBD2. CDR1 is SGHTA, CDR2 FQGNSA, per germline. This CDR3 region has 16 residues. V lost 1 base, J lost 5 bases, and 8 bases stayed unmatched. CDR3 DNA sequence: TGTGCCAGCAGCTTAGAGTTTGGGGACTATAACAATGAGCAGTTCTTC. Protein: CASSLEFGDYNNEQFF.

The CDR3 sequence: CSVATRGQGAWYEQYF. CDR3 sequence (DNA): TGCAGCGTTGCTACTCGGGGACAGGGGGCCTGGTACGAGCAGTACTTC. V and J are TRBV29-1 and TRBJ2-7, with 12 nucleotides matching TRBD1. After removal of 4 bases from V and 4 bases from J, the junction contained 11 bases not matched to a gene. The germline V gene encodes CDR1 SQVTM and CDR2 ANQGSEA. The CDR3 sequence is 16 residues long.

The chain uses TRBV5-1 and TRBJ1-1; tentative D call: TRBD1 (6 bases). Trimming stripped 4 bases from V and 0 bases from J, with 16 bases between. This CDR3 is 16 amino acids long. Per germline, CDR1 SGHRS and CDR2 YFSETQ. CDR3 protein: CASSQGTPKMNTEAFF. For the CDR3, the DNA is TGCGCCAGCAGCCAGGGGACCCCTAAGATGAACACTGAAGCTTTCTTT.

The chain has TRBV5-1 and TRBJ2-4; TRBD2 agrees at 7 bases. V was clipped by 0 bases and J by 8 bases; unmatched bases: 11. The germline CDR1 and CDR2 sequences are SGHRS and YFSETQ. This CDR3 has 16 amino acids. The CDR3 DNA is TGCGCCAGCAGCTTGGCCTCAGGCGGGGAGGGCCACATTCAGTACTTC. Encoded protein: CASSLASGGEGHIQYF.

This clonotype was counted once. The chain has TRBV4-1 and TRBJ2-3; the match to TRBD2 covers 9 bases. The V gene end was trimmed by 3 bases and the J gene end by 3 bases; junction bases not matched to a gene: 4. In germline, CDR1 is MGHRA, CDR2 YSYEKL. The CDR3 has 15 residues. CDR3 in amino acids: CASSQTSGLTDTQYF. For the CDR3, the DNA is TGCGCCAGCAGCCAGACTAGCGGATTGACAGATACGCAGTATTTT.

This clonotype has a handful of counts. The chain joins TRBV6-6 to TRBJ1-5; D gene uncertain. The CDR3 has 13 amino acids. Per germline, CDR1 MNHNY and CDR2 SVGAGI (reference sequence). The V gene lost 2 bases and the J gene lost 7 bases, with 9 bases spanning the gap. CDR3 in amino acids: CASSYTRAQPQHF. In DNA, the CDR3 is TGTGCCAGCAGTTACACCCGGGCCCAGCCCCAGCATTTT.

CDR3 sequence reads: CASSYSRFLDGTNTGELFF. DNA for the CDR3: TGTGCCAGCAGTTACTCGAGGTTTCTGGACGGGACAAACACCGGGGAGCTGTTTTTT. The V and J genes are TRBV6-5 and TRBJ2-2, with D possibly matching TRBD1 (6 bases). Trimming pared 0 bases from V and 2 bases from J, leaving 19 bases between. The CDR3 is 19 amino acids. Per germline, CDR1 MNHEY and CDR2 SVGAGI.

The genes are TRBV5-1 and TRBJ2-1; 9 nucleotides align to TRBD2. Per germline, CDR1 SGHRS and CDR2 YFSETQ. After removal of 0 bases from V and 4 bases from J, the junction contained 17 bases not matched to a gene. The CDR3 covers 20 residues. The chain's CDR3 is CASSLERTSDYRRLYNEQFF. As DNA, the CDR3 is TGCGCCAGCAGCTTGGAAAGGACTAGCGACTACAGGCGGTTATACAATGAGCAGTTCTTC.

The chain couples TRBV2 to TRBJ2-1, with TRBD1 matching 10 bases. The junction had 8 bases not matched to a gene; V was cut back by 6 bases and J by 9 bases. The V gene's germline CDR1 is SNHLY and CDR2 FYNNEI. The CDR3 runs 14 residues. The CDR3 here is CASRVTGGQVEQFF. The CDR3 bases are TGTGCCAGCAGGGTGACAGGGGGCCAAGTTGAGCAGTTCTTC.

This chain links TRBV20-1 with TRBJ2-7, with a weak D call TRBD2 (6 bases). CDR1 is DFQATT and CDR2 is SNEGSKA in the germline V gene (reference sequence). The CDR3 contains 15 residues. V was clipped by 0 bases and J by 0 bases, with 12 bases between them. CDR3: CSARDPRGSSYEQYF. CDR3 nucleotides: TGCAGTGCTAGAGACCCCCGGGGGAGCTCCTACGAGCAGTACTTC.

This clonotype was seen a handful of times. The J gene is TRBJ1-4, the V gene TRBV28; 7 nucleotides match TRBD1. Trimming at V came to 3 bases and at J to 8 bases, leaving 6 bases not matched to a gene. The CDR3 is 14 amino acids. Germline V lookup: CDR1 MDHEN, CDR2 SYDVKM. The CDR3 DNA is TGTGCCAGCAGTTTGGACAGGCGGAGAGAAAAACTGTTTTTT. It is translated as CASSLDRRREKLFF.

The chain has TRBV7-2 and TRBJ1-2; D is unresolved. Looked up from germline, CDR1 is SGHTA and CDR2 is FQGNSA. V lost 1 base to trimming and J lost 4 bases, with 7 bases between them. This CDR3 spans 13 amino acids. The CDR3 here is CASSLGSTYGYTF. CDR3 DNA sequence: TGTGCCAGCAGCTTAGGTTCGACCTATGGCTACACCTTC. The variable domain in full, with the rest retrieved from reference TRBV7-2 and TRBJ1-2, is GAGVSQSPSNKVTEKGKDVELRCDPISGHTALYWYRQSLGQGLEFLIYFQGNSAPDKSGLPSDRFSAERTGGSVSTLTIQRTQQEDSAVYLCASSLGSTYGYTFGSGTRLTVV.